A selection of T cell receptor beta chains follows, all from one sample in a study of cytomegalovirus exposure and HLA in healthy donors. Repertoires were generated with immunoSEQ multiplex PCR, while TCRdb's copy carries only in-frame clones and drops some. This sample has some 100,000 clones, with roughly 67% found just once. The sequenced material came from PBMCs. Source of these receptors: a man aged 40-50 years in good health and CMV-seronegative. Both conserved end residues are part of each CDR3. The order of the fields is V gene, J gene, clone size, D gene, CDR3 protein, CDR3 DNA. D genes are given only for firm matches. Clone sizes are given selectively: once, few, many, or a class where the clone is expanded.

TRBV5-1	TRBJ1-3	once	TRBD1	CASSALRGQAGNTIYF	TGCGCCAGCAGCGCCTTGAGGGGGCAAGCTGGAAACACCATATATTTT
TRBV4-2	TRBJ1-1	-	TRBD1	CASSQERTGGTNTEAFF	TGTGCCAGCAGCCAAGAAAGGACAGGGGGGACGAACACTGAAGCTTTCTTT
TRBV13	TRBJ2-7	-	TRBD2	CASRASGGLYEQYF	TGTGCCAGCAGGGCTAGCGGGGGGCTTTACGAGCAGTACTTC
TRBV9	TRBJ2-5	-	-	CASSTGGGGETQYF	TGTGCCAGCAGCACGGGGGGTGGGGGCGAGACCCAGTACTTC
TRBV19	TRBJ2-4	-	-	CASSAATGEHQYF	TGTGCCAGTAGTGCCGCGACAGGAGAGCATCAGTACTTC
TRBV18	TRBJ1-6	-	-	CASSPGRTANSPLHF	TGTGCCAGCTCACCGGGTAGGACAGCAAATTCACCCCTCCACTTT
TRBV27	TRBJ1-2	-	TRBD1	CASSRGTGETYGYTF	TGTGCCAGCAGCAGGGGGACGGGAGAAACCTATGGCTACACCTTC
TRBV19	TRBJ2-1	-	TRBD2	CASSIVGSGGAHEQFF	TGTGCCAGTAGTATTGTGGGGAGCGGGGGGGCCCATGAGCAGTTCTTC
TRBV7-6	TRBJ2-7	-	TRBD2	CASSLGSGLAVREQYF	TGTGCCAGCAGCTTAGGATCGGGACTAGCGGTCCGCGAGCAGTACTTC
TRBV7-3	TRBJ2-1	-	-	CASSSLGGSYNEQFF	TGTGCCAGCAGCTCTCTAGGCGGCTCCTACAATGAGCAGTTCTTC
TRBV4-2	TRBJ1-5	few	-	CASSQDRQVSQPQHF	TGTGCCAGCAGCCAAGATCGACAGGTATCTCAGCCCCAGCATTTT
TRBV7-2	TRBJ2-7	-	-	CASSLMPNRVRSYEQYF	TGTGCCAGCAGCTTAATGCCGAACAGGGTCCGCTCCTACGAGCAGTACTTC
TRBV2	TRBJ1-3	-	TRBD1	CASSRDRNSGNTIYF	TGTGCCAGCAGCCGGGACAGGAACTCTGGAAACACCATATATTTT
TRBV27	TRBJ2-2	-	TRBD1	CASSLRPTGFAGELFF	TGTGCCAGCAGTTTACGGCCGACAGGGTTCGCCGGGGAGCTGTTTTTT
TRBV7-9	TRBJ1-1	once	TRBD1	CSSSILLLREGANTEAFF	TGTTCCAGCAGCATATTACTCCTACGGGAGGGGGCGAACACTGAAGCTTTCTTT
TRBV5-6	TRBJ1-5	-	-	CASSLGSGHQPQHF	TGTGCCAGCAGCTTGGGAAGCGGACATCAGCCCCAGCATTTT
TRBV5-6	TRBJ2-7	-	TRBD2	CASSETSGTAYEQYF	TGTGCCAGCAGCGAGACTAGCGGGACAGCTTACGAGCAGTACTTC
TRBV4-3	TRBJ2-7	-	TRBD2	CASSPGGTSRHEQYF	TGCGCCAGCAGCCCAGGCGGGACTAGTCGACACGAGCAGTACTTC
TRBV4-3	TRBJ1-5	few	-	CASSHRWVPGQPQHF	TGCGCCAGCAGCCATCGCTGGGTGCCGGGTCAGCCCCAGCATTTT
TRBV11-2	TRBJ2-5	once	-	CASSSNVGVEETQYF	TGTGCCAGCAGCTCCAATGTAGGGGTCGAGGAGACCCAGTACTTC
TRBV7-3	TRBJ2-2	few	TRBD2	CASSSGASGDGELFF	TGTGCCAGCAGCTCCGGGGCTAGCGGAGACGGGGAGCTGTTTTTT
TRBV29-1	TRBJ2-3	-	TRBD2	CSVTGTSGGSTDTQYF	TGCAGCGTTACCGGGACTAGCGGGGGTAGCACAGATACGCAGTATTTT
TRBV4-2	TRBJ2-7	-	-	CASSQDVAGEDEQYF	TGTGCCAGCAGCCAAGATGTGGCAGGGGAAGACGAGCAGTACTTC
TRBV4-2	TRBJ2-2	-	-	CASSQDASKNTGELFF	TGTGCCAGCAGCCAAGATGCTAGTAAGAACACCGGGGAGCTGTTTTTT
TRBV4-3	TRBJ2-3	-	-	CASSHGQTTSTDTQYF	TGCGCCAGCAGCCACGGACAGACAACTAGCACAGATACGCAGTATTTT
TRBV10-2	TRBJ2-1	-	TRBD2	CASRLADDEQFF	TGCGCCAGCAGACTAGCGGACGATGAGCAGTTCTTC
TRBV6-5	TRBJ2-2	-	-	CASSYQGLSSGELFF	TGTGCCAGCAGTTACCAGGGTCTGTCGTCCGGGGAGCTGTTTTTT